One sample yielded the 16 T cell receptor beta chains listed below, sequenced in a study of OX40 agonist ivuxolimab in advanced cancers. Data came from immunoSEQ multiplex PCR; TCRdb stores just in-frame clones and leaves some out. The repertoire holds 70,000 or so clones, with 70% to 85% as singletons. The sequencing used CD4+ or CD8+ T cells sorted from blood, collected in a trial of the OX40 agonist ivuxolimab. Every receptor here comes from an adult with an advanced solid tumor such as melanoma, head and neck, liver or kidney cancer.

The table lists this clone with a count of one. V usage is TRBV7-2 and J usage is TRBJ2-1; D might be TRBD1 (6 bases). Trimming took off 2 bases at V and 8 bases at J, with 28 bases between the two ends. Germline V gives CDR1 SGHTA, CDR2 FQGNSA. The CDR3 runs to 19 residues. Here the CDR3 DNA reads TGTGCCAGCAGCTTACCCCGATATAAGGGGGAAACGAGGTGGTATGAGCAGTTCTTC. Its protein product is CASSLPRYKGETRWYEQFF. Based on the CDR3 plus reference TRBV7-2 and TRBJ2-1, the full variable domain is GAGVSQSPSNKVTEKGKDVELRCDPISGHTALYWYRQSLGQGLEFLIYFQGNSAPDKSGLPSDRFSAERTGGSVSTLTIQRTQQEDSAVYLCASSLPRYKGETRWYEQFFGPGTRLTVL.

J is TRBJ2-7 and V is TRBV19; TRBD1 is a possible D gene (6 bases). This CDR3 comprises 13 residues. The germline V and J ends were trimmed by 2 bases and 3 bases, with 8 bases remaining between them. Germline V CDR1 and CDR2: LNHDA, SQIVND (reference sequence). The CDR3 DNA is TGTGCCAGTAGTATAAGGACAGTCTACGAGCAGTACTTC. Translation gives CASSIRTVYEQYF.

J is TRBJ2-7 and V is TRBV6-6; D not resolved. With 4 bases removed from V and 0 bases from J, the gap between germline ends came to 13 bases. The CDR3 length is 15 residues. Per germline, CDR1 MNHNY and CDR2 SVGAGI (reference sequence). The CDR3 reads CASSSNRDRSYEQYF. Written as DNA, the CDR3 is TGTGCCAGCAGTTCAAACAGAGACCGCTCCTACGAGCAGTACTTC.

V is TRBV6-5 and J is TRBJ1-3, with a possible D match to TRBD1 (5 bases). CDR3 length: 14 residues. V lost 2 bases, J lost 6 bases, and 11 bases lay in between. From germline, CDR1 is MNHEY and CDR2 SVGAGI. The CDR3 bases are TGTGCCAGCAGTTACGACAGAGACGAAAACACCATATATTTT. This gives the protein CASSYDRDENTIYF.

V and J are TRBV7-3 and TRBJ1-1; D is uncertain. The CDR3 covers 15 residues. The germline V gene encodes CDR1 SGHTA and CDR2 FQGTGA. V was trimmed by 5 bases and J by 5 bases, leaving 18 bases between them. DNA of the CDR3: TGTGCCAGCAGCCAAGAGGGTGGTCTAATGACTGAAGCTTTCTTT. Translation: CASSQEGGLMTEAFF.

The rearrangement joins TRBV5-1 to TRBJ1-1; D call uncertain. Germline V CDR1 and CDR2: SGHRS, YFSETQ. Trimming took 3 bases from V and 1 from J, leaving 13 bases between them. The CDR3 is 15 amino acids. For the CDR3, the DNA is TGCGCCAGCAGCTCCGAAGTGCGGAAGAACACTGAAGCTTTCTTT. Its protein product is CASSSEVRKNTEAFF.

V gene TRBV7-2 combines with J gene TRBJ2-5, with TRBD2 matching 11 bases. Unmatched junction bases numbered 2, after V lost 1 base and J lost 4 bases. The length of the CDR3 is 15 residues. CDR1 and CDR2 from the germline V gene are SGHTA and FQGNSA. The CDR3 here is CASSLDSGGAETQYF. Here the CDR3 DNA reads TGTGCCAGCAGCTTAGATAGCGGGGGGGCAGAGACCCAGTACTTC.

Comments on this clone: The junction differs from germline at one of its ends, possibly a read error. Other DNA sequences of this sample code for an identical CDR3. CDR3 DNA: TGCGCCAGCAGCTTAGGGATTGGGGCAGGGACTAACAATGAGCAGTTCTTC. Its translation is CASSLGIGAGTNNEQFF. The chain joins TRBV7-9 to TRBJ2-1, with 7 bases lining up with TRBD2. This CDR3 spans 17 amino acids. Germline CDR1 reads SEHNR; CDR2 reads FQNEAQ (reference sequence). Full variable domain (remainder filled in from reference TRBV7-9 and TRBJ2-1): DTGVSQNPRHKITKRGQNVTFRCDPISEHNRLYWYRQTLGQGPEFLTYFQNEAQLEKSRLLSDRFSAERPKGSFSTLEIQRTEQGDSAMYLCASSLGIGAGTNNEQFFGPGTRLTVL.

This clone came up a few times. The chain couples TRBV19 to TRBJ1-5, with 9 bases aligning to TRBD1. Germline loops: CDR1 LNHDA, CDR2 SQIVND (reference sequence). The ends lost 8 bases at V and 4 bases at J; junction bases unmatched: 3. The CDR3 is 13 amino acids. CDR3 sequence: CASGTGRNQPQHF. The DNA of the CDR3 is TGTGCCAGTGGGACAGGGAGGAATCAGCCCCAGCATTTT.

The rearrangement joins TRBV18 to TRBJ1-4, with a weak D call TRBD1 (5 bases). The germline V gene encodes CDR1 KGHSH and CDR2 LQKENI. This CDR3 has 13 residues. V dropped 5 bases and J dropped 7 bases, with 11 bases sitting between them. In nucleotides, the CDR3 is TGTGCCAGCTCATCTGACAGAATTGAAAAACTGTTTTTT. Translating gives CASSSDRIEKLFF.

This chain connects TRBV5-6 to TRBJ1-1, with 9 bases matching TRBD1. The CDR3 contains 13 residues. Germline trimming cut 4 bases from V and 8 bases from J; bases unmatched to any gene: 6. Germline V lookup: CDR1 SGHDT, CDR2 YYEEEE. The CDR3 nucleotides are TGTGCCAGCAGCATAGACAGGGGGGGGGAAGCTTTCTTT. This sequence encodes CASSIDRGGEAFF.

The V call is TRBV7-2, the J call TRBJ2-3; 12 bases fit TRBD2. Germline lookup yields CDR1 SGHTA and CDR2 FQGNSA. Germline trimming cut 4 bases from V and 1 base from J; bases unmatched to any gene: 6. This CDR3 has 17 amino acids. CDR3 residues: CASSSTSGGVGTDTQYF. The CDR3 nucleotides read TGTGCCAGCAGCTCGACTAGCGGGGGAGTGGGCACAGATACGCAGTATTTT. Supplemented by reference TRBV7-2 and TRBJ2-3, the full variable domain reads GAGVSQSPSNKVTEKGKDVELRCDPISGHTALYWYRQSLGQGLEFLIYFQGNSAPDKSGLPSDRFSAERTGGSVSTLTIQRTQQEDSAVYLCASSSTSGGVGTDTQYFGPGTRLTVL.

The chain joins TRBV7-9 to TRBJ1-1, with D possibly matching TRBD1 (5 bases). CDR1 and CDR2 from the germline V gene are SEHNR and FQNEAQ (reference sequence). V was trimmed by 5 bases and J by 10 bases, leaving 23 bases between them. The length of the CDR3 is 15 residues. The chain's CDR3 is CASSPRTLTTPGAFF. Written as DNA, the CDR3 is TGTGCCAGCAGCCCCCGGACACTCACCACCCCGGGAGCTTTCTTT.

This sequence joins TRBV7-2 and TRBJ1-1, with 9 positions matching TRBD1. This CDR3 is built from 14 residues. V trimming: 4 bases; J trimming: 6 bases; junction bases outside the gene matches: 6. Germline values: CDR1 SGHTA, CDR2 FQGNSA. The CDR3 loop is CASSSGQGRAEAFF. The CDR3 DNA reads as TGTGCCAGCAGCTCCGGACAGGGGAGGGCTGAAGCTTTCTTT.

The CDR3 DNA sequence: TGTGCCAGCTCACCGGGACAGGGTCAGGGTACGCAGTATTTT. It translates to CASSPGQGQGTQYF. The V call is TRBV18, the J call TRBJ2-3; the match to TRBD1 covers 9 bases. The CDR3 consists of 14 residues. In germline, CDR1 is KGHSH, CDR2 LQKENI. The junction had 6 bases not matched to a gene; V was cut back by 3 bases and J by 8 bases.

J is TRBJ2-7 and V is TRBV29-1; TRBD1 aligns across 11 bases. This CDR3 has 15 amino acids. Germline V gene data show CDR1 as SQVTM and CDR2 as ANQGSEA. The V gene end was trimmed by 5 bases and the J gene end by 5 bases; junction bases not matched to a gene: 11. CDR3 in amino acids: CSVSAGTGGFHEQYF. CDR3 in DNA: TGCAGCGTTTCAGCCGGGACAGGGGGTTTCCACGAGCAGTACTTC.